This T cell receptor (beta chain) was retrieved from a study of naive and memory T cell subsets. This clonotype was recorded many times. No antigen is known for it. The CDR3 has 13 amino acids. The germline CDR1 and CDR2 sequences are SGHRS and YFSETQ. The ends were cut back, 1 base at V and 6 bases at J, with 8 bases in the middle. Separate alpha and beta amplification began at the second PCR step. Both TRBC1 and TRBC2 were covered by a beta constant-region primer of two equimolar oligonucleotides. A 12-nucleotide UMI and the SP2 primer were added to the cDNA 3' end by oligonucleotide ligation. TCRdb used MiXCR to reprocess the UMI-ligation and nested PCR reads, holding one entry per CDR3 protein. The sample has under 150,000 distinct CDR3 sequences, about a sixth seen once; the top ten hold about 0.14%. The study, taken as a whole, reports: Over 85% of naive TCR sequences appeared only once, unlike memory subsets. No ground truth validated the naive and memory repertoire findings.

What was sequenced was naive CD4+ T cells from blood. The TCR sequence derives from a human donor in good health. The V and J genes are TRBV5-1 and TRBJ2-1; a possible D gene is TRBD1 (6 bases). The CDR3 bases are TGCGCCAGCAGCTTGACAGGGTCCAATGAGCAGTTCTTC. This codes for CASSLTGSNEQFF. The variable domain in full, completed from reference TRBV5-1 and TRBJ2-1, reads KAGVTQTPRYLIKTRGQQVTLSCSPISGHRSVSWYQQTPGQGLQFLFEYFSETQRNKGNFPGRFSGRQFSNSRSEMNVSTLELGDSALYLCASSLTGSNEQFFGPGTRLTVL.